Listed here is a single TCR beta chain. Trimming took 3 bases from V and 2 from J, leaving 11 bases between them. This CDR3 comprises 16 residues. Germline CDR1 and CDR2: LGHNA and YSLEER. Noted time point: week 3, after first cycle of checkpoint inhibitor. TCRdb's table, derived via immunoSEQ multiplex PCR, lists solely in-frame clones and lacks some. The repertoire holds about 8,600 clones, with over 75% as singletons. The record originates from a study of blood T cell dynamics during melanoma immunotherapy. The genes are TRBV4-3 and TRBJ2-6, with a tentative D call TRBD2 (6 bases). The sequences come from blood, collected from a patient treated with checkpoint blockade. This receptor was obtained from a human donor with melanoma. CDR3 in amino acids: CASSHVWGAGANVLTF. The CDR3 DNA sequence: TGCGCCAGCAGCCATGTCTGGGGGGCTGGGGCCAACGTCCTGACTTTC.